The 25 T cell receptor beta chains below all came from one sample that was sequenced in a study of blood T cell repertoires in COVID-19 (dated by TCRdb to 2020 to 2022). Library construction relied on the immunoSEQ multiplex PCR assay. What TCRdb holds here is the immuneACCESS table cut down to in-frame rearrangements. Part of the clones is not present; checked against another copy, under half of the missing clones reflect an unresolved V gene, and the others are unexplained. This sample comprises around 180,000 clones, 89% of them detected only once. About 2.2% of the sample rests with the top ten. The sample comprised PBMCs or T cells enriched from blood (not recorded which). The receptor set was obtained from a woman aged 40 to 50 with acute COVID-19.

This sequence joins TRBV4-1 and TRBJ2-5, with TRBD2 identical over 7 bases. This CDR3 comprises 13 residues. Germline V lookup: CDR1 MGHRA, CDR2 YSYEKL. V gave up 1 base and J gave up 5 bases; unmatched junction bases: 1. DNA for the CDR3: TGCGCCAGCAGCCAAGTGCGGGGGGAGACCCAGTACTTC. It encodes CASSQVRGETQYF.

This clone was seen only once. This chain uses TRBV7-9 with TRBJ2-1, with D possibly being TRBD1 (5 bases). The CDR3 is made up of 13 amino acids. Germline CDR1 is SEHNR and CDR2 is FQNEAQ (reference sequence). V lost 2 bases to trimming and J lost 7 bases, with 9 bases between them. Here the CDR3 reads CASSLSPGNEQFF. The CDR3 nucleotides read TGTGCCAGCAGCTTATCCCCAGGGAATGAGCAGTTCTTC.

This sequence joins TRBV2 and TRBJ2-5; 12 bases are shared with TRBD2. J gave up 2 bases and V 7 bases, and 8 bases lay outside the gene matches. CDR3 length equals 16 residues. The germline V gene has CDR1 SNHLY and CDR2 FYNNEI. The CDR3 loop reads CASTGLAGRGQETQYF. CDR3 nucleotide sequence: TGTGCCAGCACCGGACTAGCGGGACGAGGGCAAGAGACCCAGTACTTC.

CDR3: CASSQDGLAREQFF. The CDR3 nucleotides are TGCGCCAGCAGCCAAGATGGCCTAGCCAGGGAGCAGTTCTTC. J is TRBJ2-1 and V is TRBV4-1; TRBD2 is a possible D gene (5 bases). Trimming removed 0 bases from V and 10 bases from J, with 13 bases in between. CDR3 length: 14 amino acids. The germline CDR1 and CDR2 sequences are MGHRA and YSYEKL.

This chain links TRBV6-5 with TRBJ2-7; a weak D match, TRBD2 (5 bases). V lost 8 bases and J lost 5, with 16 bases in between. In germline, CDR1 is MNHEY, CDR2 SVGAGI. The CDR3 totals 13 residues. This CDR3 reads CASLGGLYHEQYF. As DNA, the CDR3 is TGTGCCAGCTTAGGAGGTCTTTACCACGAGCAGTACTTC.

The V call is TRBV5-4, the J call TRBJ2-1; no clear D. V lost 2 bases and J 6 bases, leaving 18 bases between the germline ends. The germline V gene has CDR1 SGHNT and CDR2 YYREEE (reference sequence). CDR3 size: 16 residues. The CDR3 protein is CASSFSNSRQFNEQFF. The CDR3 region has the DNA TGTGCCAGCAGCTTTAGTAATAGCCGTCAGTTCAATGAGCAGTTCTTC.

The genes are TRBV5-4 and TRBJ2-1; TRBD2 matches 7 bases. The junction had 11 bases not matched to a gene; V was cut back by 5 bases and J by 3 bases. This CDR3 is 16 amino acids long. CDR1 is SGHNT and CDR2 is YYREEE in the germline V gene (reference sequence). The CDR3 coding sequence is TGTGCCAGCAGGGACGAGCGGGGAAGGATCTACAATGAGCAGTTCTTC. This encodes CASRDERGRIYNEQFF.

The chain is built from TRBV25-1 and TRBJ2-1, with a possible D match to TRBD1 (6 bases). Germline values: CDR1 MGHDK, CDR2 SYGVNS. V was clipped by 7 bases and J by 1 base, with 14 bases between them. CDR3 size: 15 residues. CDR3 in amino acids: CASNSQGISYNEQFF. In DNA, the CDR3 is TGTGCCAGCAATTCCCAGGGGATATCCTACAATGAGCAGTTCTTC.

The CDR3 loop reads CASSEGRGKVYEQYF. CDR3 in DNA: TGTGCCAGCAGTGAGGGCAGGGGGAAGGTCTACGAGCAGTACTTC. The chain joins TRBV6-1 to TRBJ2-7; 7 bases fit TRBD1. The V segment lost 3 bases and the J segment 3 bases; nucleotides outside the gene matches: 8. The CDR3 contains 15 residues. The germline V gene encodes CDR1 MNHNS and CDR2 SASEGT.

The chain has TRBV9 and TRBJ2-7; D perhaps matches TRBD2 (6 bases). Germline lookup yields CDR1 SGDLS and CDR2 YYNGEE. The length of the CDR3 is 15 residues. The V and J ends lost 0 bases and 2 bases respectively, with 12 bases between them. CDR3 nucleotide sequence: TGTGCCAGCAGCGTAGGAATTGGCGGGGCCTACGAGCAGTACTTC. This sequence encodes CASSVGIGGAYEQYF.

This rearrangement joins TRBV14 to TRBJ1-1; no firm D call. Germline-derived CDR1 and CDR2 are SGHDN and FVKESK. The V end lost 1 base, the J end lost 10 bases, and 13 bases lay between the germline ends. This CDR3 contains 13 residues. Written as DNA, the CDR3 is TGTGCCAGCAGCCAAGTGGGGAGTGGTGGAGCTTTCTTT. Protein sequence: CASSQVGSGGAFF.

CDR3 sequence (DNA): TGCGCCAGCAGCCGAGGGGGGAACACCGGGGAGCTGTTTTTT. Encoded protein: CASSRGGNTGELFF. J is TRBJ2-2 and V is TRBV4-1, with a possible D match to TRBD1 (6 bases). From germline, CDR1 is MGHRA and CDR2 YSYEKL. V was pared by 4 bases and J by 1 base, with 7 bases between. CDR3 size: 14 residues.

The CDR3 coding sequence is TGCAGCGTAAGACAGGGGCCCACATATGGCTACACCTTC. Amino acids: CSVRQGPTYGYTF. V and J are TRBV29-1 and TRBJ1-2, with 8 bases aligning to TRBD1. After removal of 6 bases from V and 5 bases from J, the junction contained 8 bases not matched to a gene. Germline lookup yields CDR1 SQVTM and CDR2 ANQGSEA. The CDR3 totals 13 residues.

The chain links TRBV4-2 to TRBJ2-3; D unclear. Per germline, CDR1 LGHNA and CDR2 YNFKEQ. This CDR3 region has 15 residues. The V end lost 0 bases, the J end lost 2 bases, and 9 bases lay between the germline ends. The CDR3 reads CASSQETGYTDTQYF. The CDR3 DNA reads as TGTGCCAGCAGCCAAGAGACCGGGTACACAGATACGCAGTATTTT.

The chain is built from TRBV29-1 and TRBJ2-1; 9 bases agree with TRBD2. The trim removed 5 bases at V and 0 bases at J, leaving 2 bases unmatched. Germline V gene sequence: CDR1 SQVTM, CDR2 ANQGSEA. This CDR3 spans 14 amino acids. CDR3 nucleotide sequence: TGCAGCGTTAGCGGGGGGAGCTCCTACAATGAGCAGTTCTTC. Its translation: CSVSGGSSYNEQFF.

The V call is TRBV3-1 (or the pseudogene TRBV3-2), the J call TRBJ1-1; D is ambiguous. Germline lookup yields CDR1 LGHDT and CDR2 YNNKEL (reference sequence). The CDR3 spans 13 residues. V gave up 0 bases and J gave up 11 bases, with 13 bases separating them. The CDR3 is CASSQDRRIAAFF. CDR3 coding DNA: TGTGCCAGCAGCCAAGATCGGCGGATCGCGGCTTTCTTT.

The chain is built from TRBV2 and TRBJ1-2, with 9 bases matching TRBD1. The CDR3 is 13 residues long. From germline, CDR1 is SNHLY and CDR2 FYNNEI. V lost 4 bases to trimming and J lost 8 bases; unmatched junction nucleotides: 5. Here the CDR3 DNA reads TGTGCCAGCAGTGTACAGGGGGCGCGGGGCTACACCTTC. It yields the protein CASSVQGARGYTF.

This chain joins TRBV18 and TRBJ2-1, with TRBD2 matching over 7 bases. Germline V CDR1 and CDR2: KGHSH, LQKENI. The V gene end was trimmed by 1 base and the J gene end by 0 bases; junction bases not matched to a gene: 3. This CDR3 is built from 16 residues. This CDR3 reads CASSPRGTISYNEQFF. The DNA for the CDR3 is TGTGCCAGCTCACCACGAGGGACTATCTCCTACAATGAGCAGTTCTTC. The full variable domain, in which reference TRBV18 and TRBJ2-1 provide the parts outside the CDR3, is NAGVMQNPRHLVRRRGQEARLRCSPMKGHSHVYWYRQLPEEGLKFMVYLQKENIIDESGMPKERFSAEFPKEGPSILRIQQVVRGDSAAYFCASSPRGTISYNEQFFGPGTRLTVL.

The rearrangement joins TRBV6-2 or TRBV6-3 to TRBJ2-1; TRBD1 matches at 9 bases. The CDR3 extends over 18 amino acids. Germline CDR1 reads MNHEY; CDR2 reads SVGEGT. Trimming took 0 bases from V and 4 from J; bases not matched to a gene: 10. The CDR3 coding sequence is TGTGCCAGCAGTTACTCTCCCCCTACAGGGGGCATTTACAATGAGCAGTTCTTC. Translating it yields CASSYSPPTGGIYNEQFF.

The chain combines TRBV19 with TRBJ1-5; D uncertain. The CDR3 is made up of 14 amino acids. Trimming took 2 bases from V and 7 from J, leaving 12 bases between them. Germline CDR1 reads LNHDA; CDR2 reads SQIVND (reference sequence). The CDR3, as DNA: TGTGCCAGTAGTATAAGTGTGACAACCCAGCCCCAGCATTTT. Translated, it gives CASSISVTTQPQHF.

The V gene is TRBV14, the J gene TRBJ1-5; 9 nucleotides align to TRBD1. The V gene end was trimmed by 1 base and the J gene end by 6 bases; junction bases not matched to a gene: 7. There are 16 residues in the CDR3. Germline CDR1 SGHDN, CDR2 FVKESK. The CDR3 DNA reads as TGTGCCAGCAGCCAAGGGGACAGGGATTTAATTCAGCCCCAGCATTTT. It encodes CASSQGDRDLIQPQHF.

The V call is TRBV28, the J call TRBJ2-3; TRBD1 might be the D (6 bases). V lost 5 bases to trimming and J lost 12 bases, with 21 bases between them. The CDR3 has 14 residues. Looked up from germline, CDR1 is MDHEN and CDR2 is SYDVKM. In DNA, the CDR3 is TGTGCCAGCAGTGCCCAGGGGAAGGGGCTGTATCAGTATTTT. It is translated as CASSAQGKGLYQYF.

In this sample, this clone turned up a few times. This chain joins TRBV7-3 and TRBJ2-2; D remains ambiguous. This CDR3 is 12 amino acids long. Germline V gene lookup returns CDR1 SGHTA and CDR2 FQGTGA. V was clipped by 5 bases and J by 6 bases, with 7 bases between them. CDR3 loop: CASSPSAGELFF. CDR3 nucleotides: TGTGCCAGCAGCCCGTCAGCCGGGGAGCTGTTTTTT.

J is TRBJ2-7 and V is TRBV28; D gene ambiguous. The CDR3 consists of 11 residues. CDR1 and CDR2 (germline): MDHEN, SYDVKM. V was shortened by 3 bases and J by 3 bases, with 3 bases between the two germline ends. Here the CDR3 reads CASSFRYEQYF. CDR3 DNA sequence: TGTGCCAGCAGTTTCCGCTACGAGCAGTACTTC.

The J gene is TRBJ1-2, the V gene TRBV6-1, with a possible D match to TRBD1 (6 bases). Trimming took off 1 base at V and 2 bases at J, with 11 bases between the two ends. Germline V gene lookup returns CDR1 MNHNS and CDR2 SASEGT. The CDR3 totals 15 residues. The CDR3 reads CASSEVAGANYGYTF. In DNA, the CDR3 is TGTGCCAGCAGTGAAGTGGCAGGGGCCAACTATGGCTACACCTTC.